This T cell receptor beta chain was profiled in a study of OX40 agonist ivuxolimab in advanced cancers. About the study: Patients were dosed with the agonistic anti-OX40 (CD134) antibody ivuxolimab.

Per the germline V gene, CDR1 is MDHEN and CDR2 is SYDVKM. The length of the CDR3 is 12 residues. Losses at the gene ends were 7 bases for V and 4 bases for J; bases not matched to a gene: 2. Here immunoSEQ multiplex PCR was the method, and the copy in TCRdb shows in-frame clones only, minus some. The table shows some 77,000 clones, with 80% to 90% occurring only once. The sequence came from an adult with an advanced solid tumor such as melanoma, head and neck, liver or kidney cancer. The chain recombines TRBV28 with TRBJ2-3; 7 bases match TRBD1. The sample consisted of CD4+ or CD8+ T cells sorted from blood, taken in a trial of the OX40 agonist ivuxolimab. The CDR3 nucleotides read TGTGCCAGCACGACAGGGTCAGATACGCAGTATTTT. Translation gives CASTTGSDTQYF.